This TCR beta chain was recorded in a study of shared clonotypes between healthy human individuals. As for the study in general: Three CD4 naive, three CD4 memory, two CD8 naive and one CD8 memory plate were used per donor. General study results and limits: A limitation of the genetic and exposure-history diversity represented arose from few donors.

The naive CD8 population came from CD45RO-negative cells selected for CCR7, without terminally differentiated effector memory CD45RA+ cells. Deep was the level at which the assay was run. The protocol was immunoSEQ multiplex PCR, while the TCRdb copy is restricted to in-frame clones and leaves out a portion. The repertoire holds 1.5 million to 2.5 million clones, with roughly 95% as singletons. The V end was cut by 5 bases, the J end by 4 bases, with 10 bases between. Germline CDR1 MDHEN, CDR2 SYDVKM. The CDR3 sequence is 13 residues long. This clone has a single count. Its specificity is unknown. The chain joins TRBV28 to TRBJ2-3; D call uncertain. This TCR came from a man aged 18 to 30 in good health. Sequenced input: naive CD8+ T cells sorted from blood. CDR3 bases: TGTGCCAGCAGTGCCGGTCTTGCAGATACGCAGTATTTT. Translation gives CASSAGLADTQYF.